The rows below give T cell receptor beta chains drawn from one sample of a study of blood T cell repertoires in COVID-19. Sequenced by immunoSEQ multiplex PCR; TCRdb stores in-frame clones only, minus some. The sample records 55,000 to 75,000 clones, 80% to 85% being singletons. Sequenced: peripheral blood. These receptors all come from a human donor in a cohort sampled during active COVID-19. The CDR3 runs from the conserved cysteine through the conserved F or W. A D gene is named only where the DNA matches it firmly. Where a row states a size, it is once, few, many or the class of an expanded clone; other rows omit it.

CDR3aa: CASGREGNEQFF
CDR3nt: TGTGCCAGCGGGCGGGAGGGCAATGAGCAGTTCTTC
d_gene: TRBD2
j_gene: TRBJ2-1
v_gene: TRBV12-3/TRBV12-4
abundance: NA

CDR3aa: CASSSNPGVGTEAFF
CDR3nt: TGTGCCAGCAGCTCCAATCCAGGGGTCGGGACTGAAGCTTTCTTT
d_gene: NA
j_gene: TRBJ1-1
v_gene: TRBV5-6
abundance: NA

CDR3aa: CASRTTGGEGTQYF
CDR3nt: TGTGCCAGCAGGACGACAGGGGGCGAGGGGACCCAGTACTTC
d_gene: TRBD1
j_gene: TRBJ2-5
v_gene: TRBV3-1/TRBV3-2
abundance: NA

CDR3aa: CASSDSAGGSGANVLTF
CDR3nt: TGTGCCAGCAGTGACTCCGCAGGGGGGTCTGGGGCCAACGTCCTGACTTTC
d_gene: NA
j_gene: TRBJ2-6
v_gene: TRBV6-4
abundance: NA

CDR3aa: CASSPQAIETQYF
CDR3nt: TGTGCCAGCAGCCCACAGGCGATAGAGACCCAGTACTTC
d_gene: NA
j_gene: TRBJ2-5
v_gene: TRBV2
abundance: NA

CDR3aa: CSVGVSGSGELFF
CDR3nt: TGCAGCGTTGGTGTATCCGGGTCCGGGGAGCTGTTTTTT
d_gene: NA
j_gene: TRBJ2-2
v_gene: TRBV29-1
abundance: NA

CDR3aa: CASSRQGATSQETQYF
CDR3nt: TGTGCCAGTAGTCGGCAGGGGGCGACAAGCCAAGAGACCCAGTACTTC
d_gene: TRBD1
j_gene: TRBJ2-5
v_gene: TRBV19
abundance: NA

CDR3aa: CASSFDSRGTEAFF
CDR3nt: TGTGCCAGTAGTTTCGACAGCCGGGGGACTGAAGCTTTCTTT
d_gene: NA
j_gene: TRBJ1-1
v_gene: TRBV19
abundance: NA

CDR3aa: CASSLSLAGGLSSYEQYF
CDR3nt: TGTGCCAGCAGCTTGTCGCTAGCGGGAGGCCTAAGCTCCTACGAGCAGTACTTC
d_gene: TRBD2
j_gene: TRBJ2-7
v_gene: TRBV7-2
abundance: NA

CDR3aa: CAWRTGGQDEQFF
CDR3nt: TGTGCCTGGAGGACAGGGGGCCAGGATGAGCAGTTCTTC
d_gene: TRBD1
j_gene: TRBJ2-1
v_gene: TRBV30
abundance: NA

CDR3aa: CASSQDGYEQYF
CDR3nt: TGTGCCAGCAGCCAAGACGGGTACGAGCAGTACTTC
d_gene: NA
j_gene: TRBJ2-7
v_gene: TRBV3-1/TRBV3-2
abundance: once

CDR3aa: CASRSDRGLQETQYF
CDR3nt: TGTGCCAGCAGATCGGACAGGGGGCTTCAAGAGACCCAGTACTTC
d_gene: TRBD1
j_gene: TRBJ2-5
v_gene: TRBV5-4
abundance: NA

CDR3aa: CAWSFSGAPTDTQYF
CDR3nt: TGTGCCTGGAGTTTTTCGGGAGCACCGACAGATACGCAGTATTTT
d_gene: NA
j_gene: TRBJ2-3
v_gene: TRBV30
abundance: NA

CDR3aa: CASSYPRTGEQYF
CDR3nt: TGTGCCAGCAGTTACCCCCGAACCGGGGAGCAGTACTTC
d_gene: NA
j_gene: TRBJ2-7
v_gene: TRBV6-6
abundance: few

CDR3aa: CAWSQLAGGYEQYF
CDR3nt: TGTGCCTGGAGTCAACTAGCGGGAGGATACGAGCAGTACTTC
d_gene: TRBD2
j_gene: TRBJ2-7
v_gene: TRBV30
abundance: NA

CDR3aa: CSVFGLRNTEAFF
CDR3nt: TGCAGCGTTTTCGGACTGAGGAACACTGAAGCTTTCTTT
d_gene: NA
j_gene: TRBJ1-1
v_gene: TRBV29-1
abundance: once

CDR3aa: CASSLVAGEEQYF
CDR3nt: TGTGCCAGCAGCTTAGTGGCAGGGGAAGAGCAGTACTTC
d_gene: NA
j_gene: TRBJ2-7
v_gene: TRBV11-2
abundance: NA

CDR3aa: CATSDLRGRETQYF
CDR3nt: TGTGCCACCAGTGATTTGAGGGGTAGGGAGACCCAGTACTTC
d_gene: NA
j_gene: TRBJ2-5
v_gene: TRBV24-1
abundance: once

CDR3aa: CASTPVANQGNSSYEQYF
CDR3nt: TGTGCCAGCACCCCCGTTGCAAATCAGGGGAATAGCTCCTACGAGCAGTACTTC
d_gene: NA
j_gene: TRBJ2-7
v_gene: TRBV28
abundance: few

CDR3aa: CASSVQAGGGQPQHF
CDR3nt: TGTGCCAGCAGTGTCCAAGCAGGGGGCGGTCAGCCCCAGCATTTT
d_gene: TRBD1
j_gene: TRBJ1-5
v_gene: TRBV28
abundance: NA

CDR3aa: CASSQGRGNNSPLHF
CDR3nt: TGCGCCAGCAGCCAAGGCAGGGGGAATAATTCACCCCTCCACTTT
d_gene: TRBD1
j_gene: TRBJ1-6
v_gene: TRBV4-1
abundance: NA

CDR3aa: CASSFTGAKTDTQYF
CDR3nt: TGCGCCAGCAGCTTCACAGGGGCAAAAACAGATACGCAGTATTTT
d_gene: TRBD1
j_gene: TRBJ2-3
v_gene: TRBV5-1
abundance: NA

CDR3aa: CASRQGVEAFF
CDR3nt: TGTGCCAGCAGGCAGGGGGTCGAGGCTTTCTTT
d_gene: TRBD1
j_gene: TRBJ1-1
v_gene: TRBV6-5
abundance: NA

CDR3aa: CASGLTGIAGTQYF
CDR3nt: TGTGCCAGCGGCCTTACAGGGATCGCGGGGACCCAGTACTTC
d_gene: NA
j_gene: TRBJ2-5
v_gene: TRBV5-6
abundance: NA